The sequence of this TCR beta chain was determined in a study of T cells after yellow fever vaccination. Broader study findings: Within FACS-sorted repertoires, abundant clonotypes contaminating from the bulk population could be present. The appearance of a small share of clonotypes in both CD4 and CD8 compartments was observed. Most clones from primary vaccination were detected again post-booster (roughly 96% CD4, 88% CD8).

Generation of TCR cDNA used 5'RACE template switching (which added a universal primer site and UMIs). A single record per CDR3 protein comes from TCRdb applying MiXCR to the 5' RACE reads. The repertoire holds about 210,000 distinct CDR3 sequences, with roughly 3% as singletons. In its sample, this clonotype was seen a few times. Its antigen is unknown. In germline, CDR1 is DFQATT, CDR2 SNEGSKA (reference sequence). The CDR3 is 13 amino acids. Trimming pared 5 bases from V and 4 bases from J, leaving 12 bases between. The starting material was CD4+ T cells sorted from PBMCs, obtained 10 days after the yellow fever booster vaccination. The receptor's source is a man between 18 and 29 years old who received the YFV17D yellow fever vaccine. The V call is TRBV20-1, the J call TRBJ1-5; D remains unclear. The CDR3 spells CSAPPGVNQPQHF. The CDR3 nucleotides read TGCAGTGCTCCTCCGGGAGTTAATCAGCCCCAGCATTTT.